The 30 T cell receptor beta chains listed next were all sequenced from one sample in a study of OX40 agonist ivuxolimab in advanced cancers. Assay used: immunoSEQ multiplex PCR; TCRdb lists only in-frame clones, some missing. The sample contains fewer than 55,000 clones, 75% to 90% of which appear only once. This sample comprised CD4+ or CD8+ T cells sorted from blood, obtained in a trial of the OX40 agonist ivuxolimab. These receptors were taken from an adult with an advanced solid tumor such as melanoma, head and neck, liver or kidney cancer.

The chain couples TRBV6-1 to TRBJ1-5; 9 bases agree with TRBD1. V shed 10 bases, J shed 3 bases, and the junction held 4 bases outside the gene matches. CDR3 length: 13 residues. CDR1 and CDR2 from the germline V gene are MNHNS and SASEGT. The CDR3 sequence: CATYRGLNQPQHF. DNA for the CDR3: TGTGCCACATACAGGGGGCTCAATCAGCCCCAGCATTTT.

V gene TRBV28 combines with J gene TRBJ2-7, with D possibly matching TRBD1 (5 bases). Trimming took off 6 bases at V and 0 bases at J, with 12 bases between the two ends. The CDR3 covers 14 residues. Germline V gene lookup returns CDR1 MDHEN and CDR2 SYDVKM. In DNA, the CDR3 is TGTGCCAGCAGACCGACAGCGAGCTCCTACGAGCAGTACTTC. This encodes CASRPTASSYEQYF.

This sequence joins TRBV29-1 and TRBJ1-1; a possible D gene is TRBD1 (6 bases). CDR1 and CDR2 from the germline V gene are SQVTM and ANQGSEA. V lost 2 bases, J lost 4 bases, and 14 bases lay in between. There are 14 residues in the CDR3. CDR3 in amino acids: CSVETGGGGTEAFF. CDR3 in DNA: TGCAGCGTTGAAACTGGGGGCGGTGGCACTGAAGCTTTCTTT.

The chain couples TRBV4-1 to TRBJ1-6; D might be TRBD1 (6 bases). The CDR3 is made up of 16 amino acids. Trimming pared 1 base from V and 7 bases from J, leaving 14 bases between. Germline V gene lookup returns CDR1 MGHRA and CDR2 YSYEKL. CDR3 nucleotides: TGCGCCAGCAGCCAAGCATGGACAGCCTTGAATTCACCCCTCCACTTT. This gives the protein CASSQAWTALNSPLHF.

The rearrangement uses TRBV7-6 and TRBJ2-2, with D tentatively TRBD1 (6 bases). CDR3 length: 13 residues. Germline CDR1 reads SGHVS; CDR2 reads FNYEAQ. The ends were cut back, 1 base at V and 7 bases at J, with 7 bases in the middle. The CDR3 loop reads CASSLGQVGELFF. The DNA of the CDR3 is TGTGCCAGCAGCTTAGGACAGGTCGGGGAGCTGTTTTTT.

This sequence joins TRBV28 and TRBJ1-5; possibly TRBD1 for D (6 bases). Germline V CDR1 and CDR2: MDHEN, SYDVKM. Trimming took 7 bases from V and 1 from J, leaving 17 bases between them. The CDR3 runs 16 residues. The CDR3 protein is CASTSSGAASNQPQHF. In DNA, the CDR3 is TGTGCCAGCACCTCGTCGGGGGCGGCCAGCAATCAGCCCCAGCATTTT.

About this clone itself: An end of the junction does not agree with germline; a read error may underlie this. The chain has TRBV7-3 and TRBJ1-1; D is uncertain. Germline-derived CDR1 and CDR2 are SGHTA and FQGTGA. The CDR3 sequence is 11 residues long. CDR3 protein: CASSLVGRFGF. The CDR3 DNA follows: TGTGCCAGCAGCTTAGTCGGACGATTCGGGTTT.

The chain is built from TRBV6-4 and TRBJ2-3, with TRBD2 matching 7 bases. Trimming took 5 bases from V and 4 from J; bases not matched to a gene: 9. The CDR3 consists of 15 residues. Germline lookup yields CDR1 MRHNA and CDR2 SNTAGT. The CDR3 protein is CASSNHGLESDTQYF. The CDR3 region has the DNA TGTGCCAGCAGTAACCACGGACTAGAATCAGATACGCAGTATTTT.

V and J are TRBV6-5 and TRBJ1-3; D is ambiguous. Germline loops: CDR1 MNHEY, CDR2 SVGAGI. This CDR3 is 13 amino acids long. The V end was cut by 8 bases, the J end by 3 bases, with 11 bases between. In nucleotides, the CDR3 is TGTGCCAGCCAGGAGACCCATGGAAACACCATATATTTT. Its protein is CASQETHGNTIYF.

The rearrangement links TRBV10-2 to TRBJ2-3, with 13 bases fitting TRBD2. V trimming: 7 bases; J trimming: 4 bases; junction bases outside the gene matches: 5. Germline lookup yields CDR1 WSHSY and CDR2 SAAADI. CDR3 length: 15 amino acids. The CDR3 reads CASNPGLAGSDTQYF. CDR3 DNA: TGCGCCAGCAATCCGGGACTAGCGGGATCAGATACGCAGTATTTT.

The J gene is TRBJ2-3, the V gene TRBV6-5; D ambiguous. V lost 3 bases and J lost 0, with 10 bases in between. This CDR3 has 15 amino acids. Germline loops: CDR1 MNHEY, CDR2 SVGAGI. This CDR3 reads CASSYGGTSTDTQYF. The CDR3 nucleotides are TGTGCCAGCAGTTATGGTGGTACCAGCACAGATACGCAGTATTTT.

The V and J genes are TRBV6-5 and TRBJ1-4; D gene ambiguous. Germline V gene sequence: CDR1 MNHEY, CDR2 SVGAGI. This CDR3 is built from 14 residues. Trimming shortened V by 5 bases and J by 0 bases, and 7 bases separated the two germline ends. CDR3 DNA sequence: TGTGCCAGCAGTATCACAGCAACTAATGAAAAACTGTTTTTT. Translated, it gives CASSITATNEKLFF.

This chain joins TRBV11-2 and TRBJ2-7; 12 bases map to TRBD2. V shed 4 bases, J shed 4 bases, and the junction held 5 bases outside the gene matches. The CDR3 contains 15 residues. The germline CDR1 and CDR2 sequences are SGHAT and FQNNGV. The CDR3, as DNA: TGTGCCAGCAGCTCCCTAGCGGGGGGGCCTTACGAGCAGTACTTC. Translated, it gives CASSSLAGGPYEQYF.

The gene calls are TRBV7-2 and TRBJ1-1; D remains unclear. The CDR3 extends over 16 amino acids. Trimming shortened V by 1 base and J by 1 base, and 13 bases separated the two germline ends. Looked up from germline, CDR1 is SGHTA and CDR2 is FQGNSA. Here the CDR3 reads CASSLEFGRKNTEAFF. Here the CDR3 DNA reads TGTGCCAGCAGCTTAGAGTTTGGCAGAAAGAACACTGAAGCTTTCTTT.

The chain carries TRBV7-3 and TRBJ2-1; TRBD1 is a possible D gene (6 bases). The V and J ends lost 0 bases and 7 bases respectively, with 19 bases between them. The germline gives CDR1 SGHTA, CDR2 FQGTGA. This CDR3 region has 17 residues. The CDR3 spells CASSLTRPGAGSNEQFF. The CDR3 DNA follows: TGTGCCAGCAGCTTAACGAGGCCAGGGGCTGGGTCGAATGAGCAGTTCTTC.

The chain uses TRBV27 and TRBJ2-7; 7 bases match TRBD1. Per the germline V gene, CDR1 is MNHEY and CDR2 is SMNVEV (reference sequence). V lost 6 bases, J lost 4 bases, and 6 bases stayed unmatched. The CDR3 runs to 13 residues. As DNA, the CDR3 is TGTGCCAGCAGGGCCCCGACAGGGTACGAGCAGTACTTC. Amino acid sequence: CASRAPTGYEQYF.

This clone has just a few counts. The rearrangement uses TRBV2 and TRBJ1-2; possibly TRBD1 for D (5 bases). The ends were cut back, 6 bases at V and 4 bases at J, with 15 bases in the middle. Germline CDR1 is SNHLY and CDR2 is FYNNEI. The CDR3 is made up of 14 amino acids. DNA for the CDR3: TGTGCCAGCAGCCGGGACCCAACCTTCTATGGCTACACCTTC. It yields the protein CASSRDPTFYGYTF.

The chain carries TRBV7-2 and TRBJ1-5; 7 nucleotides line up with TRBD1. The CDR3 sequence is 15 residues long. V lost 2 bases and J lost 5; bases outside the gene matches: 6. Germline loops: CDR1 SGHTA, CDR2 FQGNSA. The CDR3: CASSLTGAPHQPQHF. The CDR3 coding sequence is TGTGCCAGCAGCTTAACAGGGGCCCCCCATCAGCCCCAGCATTTT.

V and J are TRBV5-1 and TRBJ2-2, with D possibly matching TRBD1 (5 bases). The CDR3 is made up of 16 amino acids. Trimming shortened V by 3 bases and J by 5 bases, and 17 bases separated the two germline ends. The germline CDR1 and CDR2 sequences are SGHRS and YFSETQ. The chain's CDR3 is CASSYDSFGRTGELFF. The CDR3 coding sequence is TGCGCCAGCAGCTACGACAGTTTTGGGCGGACCGGGGAGCTGTTTTTT.

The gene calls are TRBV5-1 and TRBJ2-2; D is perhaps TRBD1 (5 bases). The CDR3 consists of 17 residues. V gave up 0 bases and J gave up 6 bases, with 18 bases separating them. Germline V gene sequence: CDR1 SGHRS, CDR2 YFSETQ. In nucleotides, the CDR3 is TGCGCCAGCAGCTTGGCTATAAGGCAGGGATTGGCCGGGGAGCTGTTTTTT. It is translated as CASSLAIRQGLAGELFF.

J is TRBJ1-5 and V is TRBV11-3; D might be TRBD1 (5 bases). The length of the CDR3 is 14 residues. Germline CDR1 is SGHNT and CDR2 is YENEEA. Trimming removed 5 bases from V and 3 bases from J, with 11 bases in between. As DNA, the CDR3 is TGTGCCAGCAGCGGGCAGGGCCACAATCAGCCCCAGCATTTT. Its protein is CASSGQGHNQPQHF.

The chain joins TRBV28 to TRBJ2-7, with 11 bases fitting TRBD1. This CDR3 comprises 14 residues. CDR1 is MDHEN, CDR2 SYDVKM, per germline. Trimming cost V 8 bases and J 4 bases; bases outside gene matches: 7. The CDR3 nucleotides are TGTGCCAGCTGTCGGACAGGGGGCAGGTACGAGCAGTACTTC. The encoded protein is CASCRTGGRYEQYF.

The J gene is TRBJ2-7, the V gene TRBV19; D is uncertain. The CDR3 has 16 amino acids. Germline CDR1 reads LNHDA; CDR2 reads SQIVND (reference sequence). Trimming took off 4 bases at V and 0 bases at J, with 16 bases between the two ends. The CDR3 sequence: CASSTQRRLNSYEQYF. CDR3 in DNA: TGTGCCAGTAGTACACAACGACGTCTGAACTCCTACGAGCAGTACTTC.

The CDR3 is CASSAFPGELFF. CDR3 nucleotide sequence: TGTGCCAGCAGCGCCTTTCCCGGGGAGCTGTTTTTT. This rearrangement joins TRBV7-2 to TRBJ2-2; D gene ambiguous. The ends were cut back, 5 bases at V and 6 bases at J, with 7 bases in the middle. The V gene's germline CDR1 is SGHTA and CDR2 FQGNSA. The CDR3 consists of 12 residues.

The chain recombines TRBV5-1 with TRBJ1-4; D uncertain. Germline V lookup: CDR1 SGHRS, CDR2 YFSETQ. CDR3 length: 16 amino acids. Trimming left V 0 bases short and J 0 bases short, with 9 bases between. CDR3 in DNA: TGCGCCAGCAGCTTGGCCCCAGTTGCAACTAATGAAAAACTGTTTTTT. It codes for CASSLAPVATNEKLFF.

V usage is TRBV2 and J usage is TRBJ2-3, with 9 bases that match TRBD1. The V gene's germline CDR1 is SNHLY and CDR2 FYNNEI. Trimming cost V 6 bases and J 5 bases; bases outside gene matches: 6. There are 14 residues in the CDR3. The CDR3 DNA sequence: TGTGCCAGCAGAAACAGGGGGCTCGGAGATACGCAGTATTTT. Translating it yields CASRNRGLGDTQYF.

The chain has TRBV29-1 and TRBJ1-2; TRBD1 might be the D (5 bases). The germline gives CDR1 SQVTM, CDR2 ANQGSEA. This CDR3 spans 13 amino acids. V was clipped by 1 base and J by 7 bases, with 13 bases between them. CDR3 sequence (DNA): TGCAGCGTTGAAGCCCCAGGGAGGAGTGGCTACACCTTC. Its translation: CSVEAPGRSGYTF.

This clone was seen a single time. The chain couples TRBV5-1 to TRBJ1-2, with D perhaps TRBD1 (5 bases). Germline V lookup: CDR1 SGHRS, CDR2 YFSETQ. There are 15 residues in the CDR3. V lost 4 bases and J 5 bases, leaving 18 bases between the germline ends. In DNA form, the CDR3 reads TGCGCCAGCAGCGAAGATCCGGGACGGACTTATGGCTACACCTTC. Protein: CASSEDPGRTYGYTF.

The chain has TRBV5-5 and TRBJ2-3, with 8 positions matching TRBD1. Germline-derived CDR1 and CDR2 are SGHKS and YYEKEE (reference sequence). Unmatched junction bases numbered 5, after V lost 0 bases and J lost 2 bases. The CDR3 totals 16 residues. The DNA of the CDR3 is TGTGCCAGCAGCTTGGCGGGACAGGCGTACACAGATACGCAGTATTTT. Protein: CASSLAGQAYTDTQYF.

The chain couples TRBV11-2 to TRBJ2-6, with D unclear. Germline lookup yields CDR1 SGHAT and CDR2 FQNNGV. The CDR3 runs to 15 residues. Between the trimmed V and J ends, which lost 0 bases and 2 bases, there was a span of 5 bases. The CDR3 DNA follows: TGTGCCAGCAGCTTAGACGCGACTGGGGCCAACGTCCTGACTTTC. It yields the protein CASSLDATGANVLTF. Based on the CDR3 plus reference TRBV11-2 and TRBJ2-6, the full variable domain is EAGVAQSPRYKIIEKRQSVAFWCNPISGHATLYWYQQILGQGPKLLIQFQNNGVVDDSQLPKDRFSAERLKGVDSTLKIQPAKLEDSAVYLCASSLDATGANVLTFGAGSRLTVL.